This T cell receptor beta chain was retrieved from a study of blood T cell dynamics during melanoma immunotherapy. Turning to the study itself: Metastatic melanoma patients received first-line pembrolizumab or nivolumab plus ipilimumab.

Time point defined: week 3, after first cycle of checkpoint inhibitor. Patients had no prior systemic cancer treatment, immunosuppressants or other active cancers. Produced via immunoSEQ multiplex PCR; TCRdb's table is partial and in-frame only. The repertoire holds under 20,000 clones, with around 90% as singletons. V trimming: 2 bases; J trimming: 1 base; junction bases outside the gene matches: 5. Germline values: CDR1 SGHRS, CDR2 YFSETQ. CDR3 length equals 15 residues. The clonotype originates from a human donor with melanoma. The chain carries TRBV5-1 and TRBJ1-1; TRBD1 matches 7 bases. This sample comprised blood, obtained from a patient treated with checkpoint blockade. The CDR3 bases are TGCGCCAGCAGCTTACAGGGGATCCGGAACACTGAAGCTTTCTTT. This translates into CASSLQGIRNTEAFF.